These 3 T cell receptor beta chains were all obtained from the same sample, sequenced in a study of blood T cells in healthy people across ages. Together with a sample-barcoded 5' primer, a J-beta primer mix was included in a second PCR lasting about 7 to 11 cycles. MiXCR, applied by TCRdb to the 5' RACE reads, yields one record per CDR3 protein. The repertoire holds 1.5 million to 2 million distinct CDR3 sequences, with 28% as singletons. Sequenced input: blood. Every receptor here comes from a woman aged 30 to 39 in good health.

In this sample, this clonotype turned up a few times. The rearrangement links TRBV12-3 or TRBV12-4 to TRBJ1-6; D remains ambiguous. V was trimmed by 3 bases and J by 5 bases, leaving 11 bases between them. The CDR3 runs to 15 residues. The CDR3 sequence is CASSLRGLDNSPLHF. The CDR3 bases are TGTGCCAGCAGTTTGCGGGGTTTGGATAATTCACCCCTCCACTTT.

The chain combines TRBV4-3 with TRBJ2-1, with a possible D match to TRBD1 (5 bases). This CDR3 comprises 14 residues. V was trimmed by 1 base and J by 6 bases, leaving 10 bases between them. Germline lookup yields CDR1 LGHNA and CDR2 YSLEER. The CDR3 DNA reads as TGCGCCAGCAGCCAAGCTCCAGGGTCCAATGAGCAGTTCTTC. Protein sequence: CASSQAPGSNEQFF.

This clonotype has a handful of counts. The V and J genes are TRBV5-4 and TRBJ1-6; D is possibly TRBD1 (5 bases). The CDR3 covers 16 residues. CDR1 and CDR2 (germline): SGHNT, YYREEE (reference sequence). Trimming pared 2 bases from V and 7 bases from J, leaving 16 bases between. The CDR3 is CASSFSLVQANSPLHF. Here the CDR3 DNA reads TGTGCCAGCAGCTTTAGCTTGGTACAGGCGAATTCACCCCTCCACTTT.